These 32 T cell receptor beta chains originate from one sample sequenced in a study of radiation and T cells in renal cell carcinoma. The assay was immunoSEQ multiplex PCR, and TCRdb's table has in-frame clones only and misses some. The sample shows about 170,000 clones, about 88% of them seen only once. Time point of the sample: blood 4 weeks post-SBRT, at nephrectomy. Treatment denoted: 15 Gy SBRT to primary tumor, nephrectomy 4 weeks later. Source: blood, taken from a patient whose treatment included radiotherapy and nephrectomy. The receptor set was obtained from a woman aged 50 to 65 with renal cell carcinoma.

V is TRBV5-4 and J is TRBJ2-7; D is unclear. This CDR3 has 13 amino acids. CDR1 and CDR2 (germline): SGHNT, YYREEE (reference sequence). The V gene lost 0 bases and the J gene lost 5 bases, with 9 bases spanning the gap. CDR3 region: CASSLGRKNEQYF. In DNA form, the CDR3 reads TGTGCCAGCAGCTTGGGTAGGAAAAACGAGCAGTACTTC.

In the case of this clone: The DNA is omitted, as the CDR3 cannot be located on it reliably, and the CDR3 follows TCRdb's listing. V usage is TRBV19 and J usage is TRBJ1-2. The germline V gene encodes CDR1 LNHDA and CDR2 SQIVND (reference sequence). The CDR3 is 15 residues long, ends included. The CDR3 here is CASTSVGNPVLSYTF.

This chain uses TRBV2 with TRBJ1-3; unclear D gene. The CDR3 consists of 14 residues. The germline CDR1 and CDR2 sequences are SNHLY and FYNNEI. V lost 6 bases to trimming and J lost 2 bases, with 11 bases between them. As DNA, the CDR3 is TGTGCCAGCAGCAAAAACAGTGCTGGAAACACCATATATTTT. Its translation: CASSKNSAGNTIYF. Full variable domain (remainder filled in from reference TRBV2 and TRBJ1-3): EPEVTQTPSHQVTQMGQEVILRCVPISNHLYFYWYRQILGQKVEFLVSFYNNEISEKSEIFDDQFSVERPDGSNFTLKIRSTKLEDSAMYFCASSKNSAGNTIYFGEGSWLTVV.

The rearrangement links TRBV29-1 to TRBJ1-2; tentative D call: TRBD1 (6 bases). Germline-derived CDR1 and CDR2 are SQVTM and ANQGSEA. V was shortened by 3 bases and J by 0 bases, with 11 bases between the two germline ends. This CDR3 contains 14 residues. Written as DNA, the CDR3 is TGCAGCGTTGATACGGACAGTACTAACTATGGCTACACCTTC. This gives the protein CSVDTDSTNYGYTF.

The table lists this clone with a few counts. The rearrangement links TRBV18 to TRBJ1-6, with a possible D match to TRBD1 (5 bases). CDR3 length: 15 amino acids. Germline CDR1 reads KGHSH; CDR2 reads LQKENI. V was cut by 3 bases and J by 5 bases, with 11 bases left in between. CDR3 bases: TGTGCCAGCTCACCGATAAAAGGGGATAATTCACCCCTCCACTTT. Amino acid sequence: CASSPIKGDNSPLHF.

The chain couples TRBV9 to TRBJ2-4; tentatively, D is TRBD2 (6 bases). V gave up 6 bases and J gave up 1 base, with 14 bases separating them. This CDR3 spans 15 amino acids. Germline lookup yields CDR1 SGDLS and CDR2 YYNGEE. CDR3 nucleotides: TGTGCCAGCACTCCGGGGGAAGTTGCCAAAAACATTCAGTACTTC. It codes for CASTPGEVAKNIQYF.

In this sample, this clone turned up once. The DNA of the CDR3 is TGTGCCAGCAGTTACCGACAGGTGTCCTACGAGCAGTACTTC. Amino acid sequence: CASSYRQVSYEQYF. V and J are TRBV6-5 and TRBJ2-7; weak D call: TRBD1 (6 bases). The V end was cut by 2 bases, the J end by 1 base, with 9 bases between. Germline V gives CDR1 MNHEY, CDR2 SVGAGI. The CDR3 covers 14 residues.

The gene calls are TRBV6-4 and TRBJ1-2, with TRBD1 as a possible D gene (5 bases). The CDR3 is made up of 14 amino acids. Germline V lookup: CDR1 MRHNA, CDR2 SNTAGT. The ends were cut back, 2 bases at V and 6 bases at J, with 13 bases in the middle. As DNA, the CDR3 is TGTGCCAGCAGTGACGGTGGGGACGGGGATGGCTACACCTTC. Translated, it gives CASSDGGDGDGYTF.

The chain joins TRBV9 to TRBJ2-1, with TRBD1 identical over 8 bases. The V gene's germline CDR1 is SGDLS and CDR2 YYNGEE. Unmatched junction bases numbered 11, after V lost 6 bases and J lost 6 bases. The CDR3 runs 15 residues. The CDR3: CASTGGAGGFNEQFF. For the CDR3, the DNA is TGTGCCAGCACCGGAGGGGCAGGGGGCTTCAATGAGCAGTTCTTC.

The chain employs TRBV6-5 and TRBJ1-6; the D is unclear. Trimming took off 6 bases at V and 8 bases at J, with 14 bases between the two ends. This CDR3 has 14 amino acids. Germline values: CDR1 MNHEY, CDR2 SVGAGI. The CDR3 is CASRREANYSPLHF. CDR3 DNA sequence: TGTGCCAGCAGGCGGGAAGCCAATTATTCACCCCTCCACTTT.

The CDR3, as DNA: TGTGCCAGCAGCTTGGACAGGGCCGGATACGAGCAGTACTTC. Protein product: CASSLDRAGYEQYF. The rearrangement joins TRBV5-4 to TRBJ2-7; a possible D gene is TRBD1 (6 bases). V gave up 0 bases and J gave up 4 bases, with 11 bases separating them. CDR3 length: 14 amino acids. Germline values: CDR1 SGHNT, CDR2 YYREEE (reference sequence).

The chain carries TRBV30 and TRBJ1-2; D unresolved. The V end was cut by 4 bases, the J end by 3 bases, with 6 bases between. This CDR3 comprises 11 residues. Germline assignment: CDR1 GTSNPN and CDR2 SVGIG (reference sequence). In DNA form, the CDR3 reads TGTGCCTGGACAGGATACTATGGCTACACCTTC. Translating gives CAWTGYYGYTF.

V is TRBV4-1 and J is TRBJ1-1; D is unresolved. The germline CDR1 and CDR2 sequences are MGHRA and YSYEKL. The CDR3 has 15 amino acids. V lost 0 bases to trimming and J lost 10 bases, with 18 bases between them. CDR3 region: CASSQEEAGRLRAFF. The CDR3 bases are TGCGCCAGCAGCCAAGAAGAGGCGGGCCGGCTTCGAGCTTTCTTT.

The chain has TRBV19 and TRBJ1-2; weak D call: TRBD1 (6 bases). The CDR3 spans 14 residues. V lost 7 bases to trimming and J lost 1 base, with 13 bases between them. The germline CDR1 and CDR2 sequences are LNHDA and SQIVND (reference sequence). The chain's CDR3 is CASTRGGVNYGYTF. As DNA, the CDR3 is TGTGCCAGTACGAGGGGGGGAGTTAACTATGGCTACACCTTC.

This chain uses TRBV6-1 with TRBJ2-7; D gene ambiguous. V gave up 4 bases and J gave up 0 bases, with 16 bases separating them. Germline V gene lookup returns CDR1 MNHNS and CDR2 SASEGT. The CDR3 runs to 16 residues. The DNA of the CDR3 is TGTGCCAGCAGTGTTTTTCATACTGACCTCTCCTACGAGCAGTACTTC. Its protein is CASSVFHTDLSYEQYF.

The gene calls are TRBV6-1 and TRBJ1-1, with D possibly being TRBD1 (6 bases). This CDR3 comprises 14 residues. Trimming pared 7 bases from V and 1 base from J, leaving 13 bases between. CDR1 is MNHNS and CDR2 is SASEGT in the germline V gene. The CDR3 DNA follows: TGTGCCAGCACCCGGACAGAGGGGAACACTGAAGCTTTCTTT. Encoded protein: CASTRTEGNTEAFF.

This clone was counted between two and nine times. The CDR3 sequence is CASSLAGGRQASVPLHF. The CDR3, as DNA: TGCGCCAGCAGCTTGGCGGGTGGGCGACAAGCGTCGGTACCCCTCCACTTT. The rearrangement links TRBV5-1 to TRBJ1-6, with D hard to call. CDR1 is SGHRS, CDR2 YFSETQ, per germline. The CDR3 has 17 residues. V lost 0 bases to trimming and J lost 12 bases, with 22 bases between them.

V gene TRBV19 combines with J gene TRBJ2-2; 7 bases line up with TRBD1. The CDR3 sequence is 13 residues long. V lost 11 bases, J lost 2 bases, and 5 bases stayed unmatched. The germline V gene encodes CDR1 LNHDA and CDR2 SQIVND (reference sequence). CDR3 sequence: CAGGQPNTGELFF. In DNA, the CDR3 is TGTGCCGGGGGACAGCCCAACACCGGGGAGCTGTTTTTT.

The rearrangement links TRBV7-9 to TRBJ2-1; TRBD2 matches 12 bases. This CDR3 has 16 amino acids. V was pared by 3 bases and J by 5 bases, with 5 bases of the junction left unmatched. Germline assignment: CDR1 SEHNR and CDR2 FQNEAQ (reference sequence). This CDR3 is CASSFEGLAGHNEQFF. The CDR3 DNA follows: TGTGCCAGCAGCTTTGAGGGACTAGCGGGCCACAATGAGCAGTTCTTC.

V usage is TRBV7-9 and J usage is TRBJ1-1; 8 bases are shared with TRBD1. V shed 7 bases, J shed 5 bases, and the junction held 12 bases outside the gene matches. This CDR3 region has 15 residues. Germline loops: CDR1 SEHNR, CDR2 FQNEAQ (reference sequence). CDR3 nucleotide sequence: TGTGCCAGCACCCAAGGACAGGGAGGGAGAACTGAAGCTTTCTTT. It specifies CASTQGQGGRTEAFF.

The chain is built from TRBV9 and TRBJ2-1; 10 bases fit TRBD2. CDR1 SGDLS and CDR2 YYNGEE come from the germline V gene. The CDR3 consists of 16 residues. V gave up 3 bases and J gave up 5 bases; unmatched junction bases: 8. CDR3 region: CASSAFILAGNNEQFF. DNA of the CDR3: TGTGCCAGCAGCGCGTTTATACTAGCGGGGAACAATGAGCAGTTCTTC. The complete variable domain, with remaining parts taken from reference TRBV9 and TRBJ2-1, reads DSGVTQTPKHLITATGQRVTLRCSPRSGDLSVYWYQQSLDQGLQFLIQYYNGEERAKGNILERFSAQQFPDLHSELNLSSLELGDSALYFCASSAFILAGNNEQFFGPGTRLTVL.

The J gene is TRBJ2-7, the V gene TRBV19; 7 positions agree with TRBD1. This CDR3 spans 14 amino acids. Germline loops: CDR1 LNHDA, CDR2 SQIVND (reference sequence). The junction had 10 bases not matched to a gene; V was cut back by 5 bases and J by 6 bases. CDR3 in DNA: TGTGCCAGTAGTTTATCGACAGGGACGGGCGAGCAGTACTTC. Encoded protein: CASSLSTGTGEQYF.

The chain couples TRBV10-3 to TRBJ1-1; D remains ambiguous. Trimming pared 6 bases from V and 0 bases from J, leaving 11 bases between. The CDR3 spans 14 residues. CDR1 ENHRY and CDR2 SYGVKD come from the germline V gene. The CDR3 reads CAIRKDGMNTEAFF. CDR3 nucleotides: TGTGCCATCAGAAAGGACGGAATGAACACTGAAGCTTTCTTT.

The chain joins TRBV4-1 to TRBJ2-1; no definite D call. V was pared by 2 bases and J by 2 bases, with 10 bases between. From germline, CDR1 is MGHRA and CDR2 YSYEKL. The CDR3 has 15 residues. CDR3 residues: CASSQKAGTYNEQFF. CDR3 sequence (DNA): TGCGCCAGCAGCCAAAAGGCAGGTACCTACAATGAGCAGTTCTTC.

This clone occurred once. Here the CDR3 reads CASSYSTTTNEKLFF. The CDR3 DNA is TGTGCCAGCAGTTACTCGACAACAACTAATGAAAAACTGTTTTTT. The V and J genes are TRBV6-5 and TRBJ1-4, with D unresolved. V was shortened by 0 bases and J by 0 bases, with 5 bases between the two germline ends. Germline CDR1 is MNHEY and CDR2 is SVGAGI. This CDR3 is built from 15 residues.

The chain has TRBV18 and TRBJ2-3; D may be TRBD2 (5 bases). There are 19 residues in the CDR3. CDR1 KGHSH and CDR2 LQKENI come from the germline V gene. With 1 base removed from V and 4 bases from J, the gap between germline ends came to 24 bases. The CDR3 region has the DNA TGTGCCAGCTCACCACTCTCTCTCTCTTTGGAGGTCCCTCCAGATACGCAGTATTTT. Amino acid sequence: CASSPLSLSLEVPPDTQYF.

In nucleotides, the CDR3 is TGTGCCTGGACCCCGCCGGACAGGAACACCGGGGAGCTGTTTTTT. This codes for CAWTPPDRNTGELFF. This sequence joins TRBV30 and TRBJ2-2, with TRBD1 as a possible D gene (6 bases). This CDR3 is built from 15 residues. Germline CDR1 and CDR2: GTSNPN and SVGIG (reference sequence). The germline V and J ends were trimmed by 4 bases and 1 base, with 13 bases remaining between them.

This rearrangement joins TRBV6-4 to TRBJ1-5, with TRBD1 identical over 8 bases. The CDR3 is 14 residues long. Germline V gene sequence: CDR1 MRHNA, CDR2 SNTAGT. J gave up 4 bases and V 5 bases, and 4 bases lay outside the gene matches. CDR3 in amino acids: CASSRTGGNQPQHF. CDR3 bases: TGTGCCAGCAGTCGCACAGGGGGAAATCAGCCCCAGCATTTT.

This chain uses TRBV6-1 with TRBJ2-6; a weak D match, TRBD2 (5 bases). V lost 7 bases and J 4 bases, leaving 14 bases between the germline ends. The germline V gene encodes CDR1 MNHNS and CDR2 SASEGT. The CDR3 totals 15 residues. The CDR3 coding sequence is TGTGCCAGCAAAGTGGGGAGCTCCGGGGCCAACGTCCTGACTTTC. Protein sequence: CASKVGSSGANVLTF.

This clone occurred a few times. The V and J genes are TRBV6-5 and TRBJ2-3, with 7 bases lining up with TRBD2. With V trimmed by 0 bases and J by 1 base, 4 bases remained unmatched. CDR3 length: 16 residues. In germline, CDR1 is MNHEY, CDR2 SVGAGI. CDR3 protein: CASSYSTTSGTDTQYF. DNA for the CDR3: TGTGCCAGCAGTTACTCCACCACTAGCGGCACAGATACGCAGTATTTT.

In its sample, this clone was seen once. The chain recombines TRBV19 with TRBJ1-1; TRBD1 aligns across 8 bases. The germline gives CDR1 LNHDA, CDR2 SQIVND (reference sequence). This CDR3 comprises 13 residues. Losses at the gene ends were 4 bases for V and 4 bases for J; bases not matched to a gene: 2. The CDR3 DNA sequence: TGTGCCAGTAGTAAGGACAGGGCCACTGAAGCTTTCTTT. Amino acids: CASSKDRATEAFF.

The rearrangement links TRBV7-2 to TRBJ2-2, with unresolved D. Germline V gene lookup returns CDR1 SGHTA and CDR2 FQGNSA. The germline V and J ends were trimmed by 0 bases and 4 bases, with 9 bases remaining between them. This CDR3 region has 15 residues. CDR3 DNA: TGTGCCAGCAGCTTAGCGATAGATGTCACCGGGGAGCTGTTTTTT. Translating it yields CASSLAIDVTGELFF. The variable domain in full, completed from reference TRBV7-2 and TRBJ2-2, reads GAGVSQSPSNKVTEKGKDVELRCDPISGHTALYWYRQSLGQGLEFLIYFQGNSAPDKSGLPSDRFSAERTGGSVSTLTIQRTQQEDSAVYLCASSLAIDVTGELFFGEGSRLTVL.